The 14 T cell receptor beta chains below all came from one sample that was sequenced in a study of shared clonotypes between healthy human individuals. Sequencing used immunoSEQ multiplex PCR; TCRdb keeps in-frame clones, though not all of them. The data show 1 million to 1.3 million clones, 78% seen once. Sequencing was done on a sample of memory CD4+ T cells from PBMCs. The subset is: CD45RA-negative fraction. The receptors derive from a man in his late teens or twenties in good health. Some clones in this sample may be carry-over from other donors' samples.

In the case of this clone: This sequence may be a read error, since a much larger clone differs from it by one base. The chain employs TRBV25-1 and TRBJ2-5; D uncertain. The J call may not be correct, given that the DNA end is closer to TRBJ2-7. CDR1 is MGHDK and CDR2 is SYGVNS in the germline V gene. The CDR3 has 12 residues. The DNA for the CDR3 is TGTGCCAGCAGTTGCAGAAGCTACGAGCAGTACTTC. This translates into CASSCRSYEQYF.

V is TRBV27 and J is TRBJ2-1; a possible D gene is TRBD2 (7 bases). Trimming took 3 bases from V and 8 from J, leaving 23 bases between them. Germline CDR1 and CDR2: MNHEY and SMNVEV (reference sequence). This CDR3 spans 17 amino acids. The CDR3 DNA sequence: TGTGCCAGCAGTTTTGTCGGGAGGACTAGGGGGGGAGATGAGCAGTTCTTC. It translates to CASSFVGRTRGGDEQFF.

The chain has TRBV28 and TRBJ1-3; D remains unclear. Germline CDR1 MDHEN, CDR2 SYDVKM. Trimming left V 5 bases short and J 11 bases short, with 7 bases between. The CDR3 totals 10 residues. CDR3 DNA sequence: TGTGCCAGCAGTGGAATCTCCATATATTTT. Translation: CASSGISIYF.

This clone was recorded many times. V gene TRBV27 combines with J gene TRBJ1-2, with 8 bases identical to TRBD1. This CDR3 has 13 residues. Germline CDR1 MNHEY, CDR2 SMNVEV (reference sequence). V was clipped by 6 bases and J by 6 bases; unmatched bases: 6. The CDR3 here is CASRPQGANGYTF. The CDR3 nucleotides are TGTGCCAGCAGACCCCAGGGGGCGAATGGCTACACCTTC.

This clone was picked up many times. CDR3: CASQGSSYEQYF. The CDR3 DNA is TGTGCCAGCCAAGGGAGCTCCTACGAGCAGTACTTC. The chain uses TRBV6-5 and TRBJ2-7, with D possibly TRBD2 on 5 matching bases. V was cut by 8 bases and J by 0 bases, with 8 bases left in between. The CDR3 loop spans 12 amino acids. Germline V gene data show CDR1 as MNHEY and CDR2 as SVGAGI.

The rearrangement uses TRBV6-5 and TRBJ2-3; a possible D gene is TRBD2 (6 bases). CDR1 and CDR2 (germline): MNHEY, SVGAGI. CDR3 length: 15 residues. Trimming took off 0 bases at V and 3 bases at J, with 10 bases between the two ends. CDR3 region: CASSYSLLATDTQYF. The DNA of the CDR3 is TGTGCCAGCAGTTACTCACTGCTAGCGACAGATACGCAGTATTTT.

The chain employs TRBV28 and TRBJ2-7, with a possible D match to TRBD2 (5 bases). This CDR3 comprises 15 residues. V lost 1 base and J 7 bases, leaving 17 bases between the germline ends. The germline gives CDR1 MDHEN, CDR2 SYDVKM. In DNA, the CDR3 is TGTGCCAGCAGTTTATATAAGCAGGCCCCGGGGGAGCAGTACTTC. As protein: CASSLYKQAPGEQYF.

V gene TRBV28 combines with J gene TRBJ2-5; tentatively, D is TRBD2 (5 bases). Trimming removed 5 bases at V and 1 base at J, with 14 bases between. The CDR3 loop spans 15 amino acids. Per the germline V gene, CDR1 is MDHEN and CDR2 is SYDVKM. The CDR3: CASSRIGSGQETQYF. For the CDR3, the DNA is TGTGCCAGCAGTCGCATCGGCAGCGGCCAAGAGACCCAGTACTTC.

The sample holds many counts of this clone. This sequence joins TRBV6-1 and TRBJ1-2; D gene uncertain. Trimming removed 7 bases at V and 3 bases at J, with 12 bases between. The germline V gene encodes CDR1 MNHNS and CDR2 SASEGT. The CDR3 consists of 13 residues. DNA of the CDR3: TGTGCCAGCATCCGTGCAGGCTACTATGGCTACACCTTC. It is translated as CASIRAGYYGYTF.

CDR3: CAWGTGREKLFF. CDR3 coding DNA: TGTGCCTGGGGGACAGGGCGTGAAAAACTGTTTTTT. The chain has TRBV30 and TRBJ1-4, with 9 bases identical to TRBD1. In germline, CDR1 is GTSNPN, CDR2 SVGIG (reference sequence). This CDR3 is 12 amino acids long. Trimming removed 5 bases from V and 7 bases from J; junction bases left unmatched: 2.

This chain joins TRBV4-3 and TRBJ2-1, with 10 positions matching TRBD2. The CDR3 has 13 amino acids. V gave up 0 bases and J gave up 16 bases; unmatched junction bases: 6. Germline V gives CDR1 LGHNA, CDR2 YSLEER. The CDR3 coding sequence is TGCGCCAGCAGCCAAGAGACTAGCGGGCGTCTTTTCTTC. The encoded protein is CASSQETSGRLFF.

For this clone: The CDR3 carries no conserved terminal phenylalanine or tryptophan, so it likely arises from a read error. The chain couples TRBV28 to TRBJ2-7, with D perhaps matching TRBD1 (6 bases). This CDR3 region has 14 residues. Deletions cut 7 bases from V and 4 bases from J, with 17 bases between. Germline V gene sequence: CDR1 MDHEN, CDR2 SYDVKM. The CDR3 reads CASTQGGTPYEQYY. CDR3 DNA: TGTGCCAGCACCCAAGGGGGAACTCCTTACGAGCAGTACTAC.

The CDR3 protein is CASSFRTAPGTDTQYF. The CDR3 DNA sequence: TGTGCCAGCAGTTTCCGGACGGCGCCGGGCACAGATACGCAGTATTTT. V usage is TRBV28 and J usage is TRBJ2-3; D not certain. This CDR3 is built from 16 residues. Trimming pared 3 bases from V and 1 base from J, leaving 14 bases between. Germline assignment: CDR1 MDHEN and CDR2 SYDVKM.

A single count supports this clone. The rearrangement links TRBV7-2 to TRBJ1-2; maybe TRBD1 (6 bases). V was trimmed by 2 bases and J by 4 bases, leaving 14 bases between them. Germline-derived CDR1 and CDR2 are SGHTA and FQGNSA. This CDR3 is built from 15 residues. The CDR3 DNA reads as TGTGCCAGCAGCTTATTGGGGGGCGCTGGCTATGGCTACACCTTC. Its protein is CASSLLGGAGYGYTF.